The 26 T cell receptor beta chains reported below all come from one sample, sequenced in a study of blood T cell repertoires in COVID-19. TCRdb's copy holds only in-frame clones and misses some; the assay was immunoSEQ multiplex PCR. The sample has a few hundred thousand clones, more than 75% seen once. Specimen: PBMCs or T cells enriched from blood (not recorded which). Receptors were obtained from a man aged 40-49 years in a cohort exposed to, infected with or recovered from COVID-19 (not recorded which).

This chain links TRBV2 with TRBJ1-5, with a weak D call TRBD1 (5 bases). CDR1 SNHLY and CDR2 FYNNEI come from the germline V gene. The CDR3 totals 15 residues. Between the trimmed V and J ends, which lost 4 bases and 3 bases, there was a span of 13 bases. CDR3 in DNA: TGTGCCAGCAGTGGGGGCGGGGGAAACAATCAGCCCCAGCATTTT. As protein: CASSGGGGNNQPQHF.

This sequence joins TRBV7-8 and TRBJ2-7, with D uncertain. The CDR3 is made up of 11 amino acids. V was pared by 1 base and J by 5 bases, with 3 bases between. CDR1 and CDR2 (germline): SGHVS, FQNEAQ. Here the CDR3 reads CASSLDNEQYF. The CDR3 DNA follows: TGTGCCAGCAGCTTAGACAACGAGCAGTACTTC. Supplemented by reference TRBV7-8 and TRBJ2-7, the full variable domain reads GAGVSQSPRYKVAKRGQDVALRCDPISGHVSLFWYQQALGQGPEFLTYFQNEAQLDKSGLPSDRFFAERPEGSVSTLKIQRTQQEDSAVYLCASSLDNEQYFGPGTRLTVT.

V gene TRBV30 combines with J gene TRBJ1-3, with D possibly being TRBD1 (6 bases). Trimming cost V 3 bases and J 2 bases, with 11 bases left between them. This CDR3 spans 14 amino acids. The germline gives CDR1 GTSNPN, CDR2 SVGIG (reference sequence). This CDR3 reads CAWSLGTTGNTIYF. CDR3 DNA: TGTGCCTGGAGCCTCGGGACAACTGGAAACACCATATATTTT.

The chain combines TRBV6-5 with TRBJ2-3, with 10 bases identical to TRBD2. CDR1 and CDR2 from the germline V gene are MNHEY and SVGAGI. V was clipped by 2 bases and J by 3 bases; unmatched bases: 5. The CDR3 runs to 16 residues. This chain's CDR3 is CASSYSPSGSTDTQYF. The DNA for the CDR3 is TGTGCCAGCAGTTACAGTCCTAGCGGGAGTACAGATACGCAGTATTTT.

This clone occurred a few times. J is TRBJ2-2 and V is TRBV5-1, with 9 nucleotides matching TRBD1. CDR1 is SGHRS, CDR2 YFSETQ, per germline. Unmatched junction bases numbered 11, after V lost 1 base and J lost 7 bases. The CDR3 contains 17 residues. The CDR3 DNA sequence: TGCGCCAGCAGCTTGTCCCCGGCGGACAGGGGCGGCGGGGAGCTGTTTTTT. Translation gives CASSLSPADRGGGELFF.

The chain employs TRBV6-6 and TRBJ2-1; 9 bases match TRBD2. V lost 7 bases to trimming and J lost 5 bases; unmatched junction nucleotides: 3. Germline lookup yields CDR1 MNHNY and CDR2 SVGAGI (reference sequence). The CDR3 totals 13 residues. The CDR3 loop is CASKVAGDNEQFF. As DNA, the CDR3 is TGTGCCAGCAAGGTAGCGGGAGACAATGAGCAGTTCTTC.

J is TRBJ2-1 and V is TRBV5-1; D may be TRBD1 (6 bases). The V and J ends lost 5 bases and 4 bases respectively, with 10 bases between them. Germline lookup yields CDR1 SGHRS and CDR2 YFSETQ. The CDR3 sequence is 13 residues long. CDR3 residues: CASRTGLYNEQFF. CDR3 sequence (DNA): TGCGCCAGCAGAACAGGGCTTTACAATGAGCAGTTCTTC. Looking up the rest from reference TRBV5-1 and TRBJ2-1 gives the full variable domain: KAGVTQTPRYLIKTRGQQVTLSCSPISGHRSVSWYQQTPGQGLQFLFEYFSETQRNKGNFPGRFSGRQFSNSRSEMNVSTLELGDSALYLCASRTGLYNEQFFGPGTRLTVL.

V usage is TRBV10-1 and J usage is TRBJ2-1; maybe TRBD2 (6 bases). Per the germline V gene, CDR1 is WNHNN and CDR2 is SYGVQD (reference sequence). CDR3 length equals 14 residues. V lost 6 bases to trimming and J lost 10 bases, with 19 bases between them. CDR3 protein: CASSASGVAEEQFF. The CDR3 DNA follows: TGCGCCAGCAGCGCGTCGGGAGTAGCTGAGGAGCAGTTCTTC.

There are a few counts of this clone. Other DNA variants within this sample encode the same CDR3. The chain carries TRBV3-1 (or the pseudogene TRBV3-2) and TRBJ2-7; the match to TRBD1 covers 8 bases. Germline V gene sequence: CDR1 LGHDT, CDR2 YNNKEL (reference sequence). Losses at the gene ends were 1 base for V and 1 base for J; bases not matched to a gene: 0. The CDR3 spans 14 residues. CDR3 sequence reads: CASSQGTGSYEQYF. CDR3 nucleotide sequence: TGTGCCAGCAGCCAAGGGACAGGGTCCTACGAGCAGTACTTC.

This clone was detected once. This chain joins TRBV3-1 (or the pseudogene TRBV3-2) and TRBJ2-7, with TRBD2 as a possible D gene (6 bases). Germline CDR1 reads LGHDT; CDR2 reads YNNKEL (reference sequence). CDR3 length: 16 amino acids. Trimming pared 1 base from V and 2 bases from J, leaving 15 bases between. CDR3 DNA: TGTGCCAGCAGCCAAGGTTTGGCTAGCGCCACCTACGAGCAGTACTTC. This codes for CASSQGLASATYEQYF.

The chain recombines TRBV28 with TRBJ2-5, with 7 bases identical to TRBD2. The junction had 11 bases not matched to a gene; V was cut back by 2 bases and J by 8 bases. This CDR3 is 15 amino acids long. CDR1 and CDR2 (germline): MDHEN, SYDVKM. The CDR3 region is CASSLGAPSGRTQYF. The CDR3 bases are TGTGCCAGCAGTTTAGGGGCCCCTAGCGGCAGAACCCAGTACTTC.

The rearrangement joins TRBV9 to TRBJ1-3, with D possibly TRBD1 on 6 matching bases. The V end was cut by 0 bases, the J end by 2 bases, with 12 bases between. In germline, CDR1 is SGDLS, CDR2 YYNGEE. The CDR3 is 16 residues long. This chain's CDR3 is CASSVGTSGAGNTIYF. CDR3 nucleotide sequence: TGTGCCAGCAGCGTAGGAACGTCAGGGGCTGGAAACACCATATATTTT.

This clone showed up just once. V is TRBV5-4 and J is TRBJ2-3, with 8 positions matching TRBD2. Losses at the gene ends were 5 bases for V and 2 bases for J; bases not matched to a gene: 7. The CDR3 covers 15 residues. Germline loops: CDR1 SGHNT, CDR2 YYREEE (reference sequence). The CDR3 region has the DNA TGTGCCAGCAGTGGTACTAGCGGCCTCACAGATACGCAGTATTTT. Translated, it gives CASSGTSGLTDTQYF.

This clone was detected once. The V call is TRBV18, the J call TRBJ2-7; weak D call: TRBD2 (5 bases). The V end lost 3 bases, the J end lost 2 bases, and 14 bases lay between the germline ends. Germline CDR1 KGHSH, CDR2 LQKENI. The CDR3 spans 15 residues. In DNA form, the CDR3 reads TGTGCCAGCTCACCTGGGGAGATAGAAGCCTACGAGCAGTACTTC. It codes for CASSPGEIEAYEQYF.

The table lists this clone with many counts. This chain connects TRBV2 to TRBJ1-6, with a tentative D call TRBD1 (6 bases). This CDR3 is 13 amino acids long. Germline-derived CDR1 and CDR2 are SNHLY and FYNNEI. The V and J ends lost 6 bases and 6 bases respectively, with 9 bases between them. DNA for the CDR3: TGTGCCAGCAGGGACAGTCCTAATTCACCCCTCCACTTT. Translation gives CASRDSPNSPLHF. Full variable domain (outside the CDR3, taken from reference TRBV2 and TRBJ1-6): EPEVTQTPSHQVTQMGQEVILRCVPISNHLYFYWYRQILGQKVEFLVSFYNNEISEKSEIFDDQFSVERPDGSNFTLKIRSTKLEDSAMYFCASRDSPNSPLHFGNGTRLTVT.

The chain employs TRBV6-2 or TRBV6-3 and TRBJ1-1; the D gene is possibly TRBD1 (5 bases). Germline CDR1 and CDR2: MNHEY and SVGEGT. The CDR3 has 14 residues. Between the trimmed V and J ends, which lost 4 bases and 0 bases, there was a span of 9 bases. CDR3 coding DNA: TGTGCCAGCAGTTTCCAGGGTTTGAACACTGAAGCTTTCTTT. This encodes CASSFQGLNTEAFF.

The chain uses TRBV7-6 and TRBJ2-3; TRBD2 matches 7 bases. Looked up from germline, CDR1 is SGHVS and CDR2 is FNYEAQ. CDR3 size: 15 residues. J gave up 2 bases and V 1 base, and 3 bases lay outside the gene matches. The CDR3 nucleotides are TGTGCCAGCAGCTTAGGGACTAGTTACACAGATACGCAGTATTTT. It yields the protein CASSLGTSYTDTQYF.

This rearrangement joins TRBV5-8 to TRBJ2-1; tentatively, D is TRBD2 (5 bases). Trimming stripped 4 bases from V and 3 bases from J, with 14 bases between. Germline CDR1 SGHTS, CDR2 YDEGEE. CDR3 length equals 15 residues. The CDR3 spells CASSISQRSYNEQFF. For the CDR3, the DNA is TGTGCCAGCAGCATCAGCCAGCGGAGCTACAATGAGCAGTTCTTC.

The CDR3 DNA is TGTGCCAGCCGAGTTGCAGGCCCTTACGGAAACACCATATATTTT. It encodes CASRVAGPYGNTIYF. The chain carries TRBV7-2 and TRBJ1-3, with D unclear. V shed 8 bases and J shed 4 bases, with 18 bases lying between them. Germline CDR1 reads SGHTA; CDR2 reads FQGNSA. There are 15 residues in the CDR3.

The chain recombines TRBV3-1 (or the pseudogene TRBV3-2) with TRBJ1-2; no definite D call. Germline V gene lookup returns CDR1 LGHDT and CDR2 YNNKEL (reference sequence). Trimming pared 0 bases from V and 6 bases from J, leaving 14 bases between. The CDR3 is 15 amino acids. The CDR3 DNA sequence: TGTGCCAGCAGCCAAGATCTAGCGGTGTTGGATGGCTACACCTTC. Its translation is CASSQDLAVLDGYTF.

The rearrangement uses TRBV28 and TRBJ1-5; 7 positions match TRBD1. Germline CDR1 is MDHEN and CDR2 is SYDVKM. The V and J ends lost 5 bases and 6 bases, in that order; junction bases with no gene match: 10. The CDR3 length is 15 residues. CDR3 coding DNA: TGTGCCAGCAGTGGGACAGCAAGGTGGACTCAGCCCCAGCATTTT. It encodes CASSGTARWTQPQHF. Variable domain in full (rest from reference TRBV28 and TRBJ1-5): DVKVTQSSRYLVKRTGEKVFLECVQDMDHENMFWYRQDPGLGLRLIYFSYDVKMKEKGDIPEGYSVSREKKERFSLILESASTNQTSMYLCASSGTARWTQPQHFGDGTRLSIL.

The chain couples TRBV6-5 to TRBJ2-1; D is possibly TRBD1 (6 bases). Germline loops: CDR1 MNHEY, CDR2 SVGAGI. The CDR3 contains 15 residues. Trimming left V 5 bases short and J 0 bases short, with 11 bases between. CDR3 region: CASSPQTGSYNEQFF. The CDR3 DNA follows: TGTGCCAGCAGTCCGCAGACAGGCTCCTACAATGAGCAGTTCTTC.

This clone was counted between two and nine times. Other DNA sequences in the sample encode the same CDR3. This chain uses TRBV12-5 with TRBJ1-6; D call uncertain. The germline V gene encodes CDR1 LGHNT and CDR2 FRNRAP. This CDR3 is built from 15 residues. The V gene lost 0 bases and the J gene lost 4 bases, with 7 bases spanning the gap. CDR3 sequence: CASGLVAGYNSPLHF. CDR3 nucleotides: TGTGCTAGTGGTTTGGTTGCGGGGTATAATTCACCCCTCCACTTT.

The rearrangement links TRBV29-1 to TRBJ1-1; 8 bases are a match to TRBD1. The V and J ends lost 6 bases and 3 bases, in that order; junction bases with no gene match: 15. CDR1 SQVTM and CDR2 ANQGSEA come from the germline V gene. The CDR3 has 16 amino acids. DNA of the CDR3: TGCAGCGTGGCCAGGGGGCCCGGGACATTTGACACTGAAGCTTTCTTT. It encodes CSVARGPGTFDTEAFF. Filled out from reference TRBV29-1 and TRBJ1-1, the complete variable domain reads SAVISQKPSRDICQRGTSLTIQCQVDSQVTMMFWYRQQPGQSLTLIATANQGSEATYESGFVIDKFPISRPNLTFSTLTVSNMSPEDSSIYLCSVARGPGTFDTEAFFGQGTRLTVV.

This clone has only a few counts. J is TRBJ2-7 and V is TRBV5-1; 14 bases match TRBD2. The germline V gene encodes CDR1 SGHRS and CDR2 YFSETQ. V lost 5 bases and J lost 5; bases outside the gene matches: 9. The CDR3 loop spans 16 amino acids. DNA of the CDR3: TGCGCCAGCAGGCAACGGACTAGCGGGAGGTCCCACGAGCAGTACTTC. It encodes CASRQRTSGRSHEQYF. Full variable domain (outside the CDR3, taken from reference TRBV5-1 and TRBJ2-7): KAGVTQTPRYLIKTRGQQVTLSCSPISGHRSVSWYQQTPGQGLQFLFEYFSETQRNKGNFPGRFSGRQFSNSRSEMNVSTLELGDSALYLCASRQRTSGRSHEQYFGPGTRLTVT.

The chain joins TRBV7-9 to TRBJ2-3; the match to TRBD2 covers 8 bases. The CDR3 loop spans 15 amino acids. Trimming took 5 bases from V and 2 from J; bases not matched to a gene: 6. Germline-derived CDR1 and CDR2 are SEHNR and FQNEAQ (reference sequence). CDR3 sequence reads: CASSISGALTDTQYF. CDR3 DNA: TGTGCCAGCAGCATTAGCGGGGCCCTCACAGATACGCAGTATTTT.